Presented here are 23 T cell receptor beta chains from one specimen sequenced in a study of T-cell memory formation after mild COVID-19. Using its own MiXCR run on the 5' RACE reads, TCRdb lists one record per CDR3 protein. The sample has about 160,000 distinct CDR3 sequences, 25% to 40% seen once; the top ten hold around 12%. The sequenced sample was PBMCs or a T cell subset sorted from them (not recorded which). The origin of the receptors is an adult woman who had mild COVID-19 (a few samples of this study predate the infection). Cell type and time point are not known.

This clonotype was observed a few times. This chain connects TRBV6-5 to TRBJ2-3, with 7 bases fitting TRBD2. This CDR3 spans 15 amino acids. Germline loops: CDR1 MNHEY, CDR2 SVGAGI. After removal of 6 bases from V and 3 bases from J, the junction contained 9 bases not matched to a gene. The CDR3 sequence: CASSSPGGSTDTQYF. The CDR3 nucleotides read TGTGCCAGCAGCTCGCCCGGGGGGTCAACAGATACGCAGTATTTT.

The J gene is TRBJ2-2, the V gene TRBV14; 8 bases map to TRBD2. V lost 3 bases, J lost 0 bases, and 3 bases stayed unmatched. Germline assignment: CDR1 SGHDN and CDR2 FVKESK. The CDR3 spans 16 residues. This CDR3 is CASSHFSGTNTGELFF. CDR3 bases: TGTGCCAGCAGCCATTTTAGCGGGACGAACACCGGGGAGCTGTTTTTT.

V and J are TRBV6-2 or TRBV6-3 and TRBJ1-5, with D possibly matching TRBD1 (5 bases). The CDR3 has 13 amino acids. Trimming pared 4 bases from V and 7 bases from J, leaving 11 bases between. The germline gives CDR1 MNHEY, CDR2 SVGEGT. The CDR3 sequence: CASSSQQGQPQHF. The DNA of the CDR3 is TGTGCCAGCAGTTCCCAGCAGGGCCAGCCCCAGCATTTT.

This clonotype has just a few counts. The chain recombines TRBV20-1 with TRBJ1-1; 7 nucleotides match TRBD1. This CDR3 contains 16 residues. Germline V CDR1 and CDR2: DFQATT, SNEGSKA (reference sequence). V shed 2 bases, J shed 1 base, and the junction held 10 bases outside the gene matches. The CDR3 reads CSARTPGGSTNTEAFF. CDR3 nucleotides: TGCAGTGCTAGAACCCCAGGGGGTTCCACGAACACTGAAGCTTTCTTT.

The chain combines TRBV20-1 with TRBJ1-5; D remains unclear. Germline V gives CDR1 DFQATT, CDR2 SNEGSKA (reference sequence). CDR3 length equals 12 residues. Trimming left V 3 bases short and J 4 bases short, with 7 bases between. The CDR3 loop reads CSASGFNQPQHF. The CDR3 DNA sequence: TGCAGTGCTAGTGGGTTTAATCAGCCCCAGCATTTT.

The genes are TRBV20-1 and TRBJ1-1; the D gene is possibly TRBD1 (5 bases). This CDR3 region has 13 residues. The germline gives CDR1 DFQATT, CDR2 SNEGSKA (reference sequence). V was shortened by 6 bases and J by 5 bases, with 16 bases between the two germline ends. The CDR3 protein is CSALKGAGTEAFF. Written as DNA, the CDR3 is TGCAGTGCCCTGAAAGGGGCTGGGACTGAAGCTTTCTTT.

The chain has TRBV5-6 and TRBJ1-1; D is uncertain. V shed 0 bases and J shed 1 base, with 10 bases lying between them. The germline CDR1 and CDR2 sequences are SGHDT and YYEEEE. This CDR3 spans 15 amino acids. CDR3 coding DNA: TGTGCCAGCAGCTTGGTGATAGGAGGGAACACTGAAGCTTTCTTT. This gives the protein CASSLVIGGNTEAFF.

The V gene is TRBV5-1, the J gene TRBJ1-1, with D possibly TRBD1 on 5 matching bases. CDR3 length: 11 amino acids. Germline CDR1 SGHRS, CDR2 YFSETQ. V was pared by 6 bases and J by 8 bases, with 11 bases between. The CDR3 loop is CASKQETEAFF. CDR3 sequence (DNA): TGCGCCAGCAAACAGGAGACGGAAGCTTTCTTT.

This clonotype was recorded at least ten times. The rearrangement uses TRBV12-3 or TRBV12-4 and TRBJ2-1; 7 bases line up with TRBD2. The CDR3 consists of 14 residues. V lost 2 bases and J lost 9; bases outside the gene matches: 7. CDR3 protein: CASSLMGGYGEQFF. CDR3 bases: TGTGCCAGCAGTTTAATGGGAGGGTACGGTGAGCAGTTCTTC.

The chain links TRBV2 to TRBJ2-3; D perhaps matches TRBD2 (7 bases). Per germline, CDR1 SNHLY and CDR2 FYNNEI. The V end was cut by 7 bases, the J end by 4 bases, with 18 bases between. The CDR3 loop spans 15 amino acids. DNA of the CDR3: TGTGCCAGCAACCCGGGGGGCGGATTGTCAGATACGCAGTATTTT. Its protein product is CASNPGGGLSDTQYF.

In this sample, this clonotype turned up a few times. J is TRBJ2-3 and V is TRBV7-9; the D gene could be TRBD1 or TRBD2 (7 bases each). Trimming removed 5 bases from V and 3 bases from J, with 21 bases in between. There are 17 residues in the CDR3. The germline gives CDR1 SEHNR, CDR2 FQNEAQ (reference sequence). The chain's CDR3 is CASSPLFRGGRTDTQYF. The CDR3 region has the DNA TGTGCCAGCAGCCCGCTATTCAGGGGGGGAAGGACAGATACGCAGTATTTT.

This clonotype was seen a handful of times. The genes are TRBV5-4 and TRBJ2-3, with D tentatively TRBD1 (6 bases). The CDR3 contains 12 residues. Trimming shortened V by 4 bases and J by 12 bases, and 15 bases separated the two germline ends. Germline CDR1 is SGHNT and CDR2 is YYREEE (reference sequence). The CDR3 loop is CASSGNRALQYF. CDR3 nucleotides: TGTGCCAGCAGCGGGAACAGGGCCCTCCAGTATTTT.

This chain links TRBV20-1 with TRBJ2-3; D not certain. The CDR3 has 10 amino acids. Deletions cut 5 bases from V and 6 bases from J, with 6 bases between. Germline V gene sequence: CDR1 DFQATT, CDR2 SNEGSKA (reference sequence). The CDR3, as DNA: TGCAGTGCTCTAATGGATACGCAGTATTTT. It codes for CSALMDTQYF.

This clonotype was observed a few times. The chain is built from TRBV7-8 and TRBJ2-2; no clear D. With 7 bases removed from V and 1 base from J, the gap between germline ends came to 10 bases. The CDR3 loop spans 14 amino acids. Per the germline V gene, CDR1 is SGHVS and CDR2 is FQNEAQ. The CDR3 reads CASMGSWNTGELFF. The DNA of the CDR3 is TGTGCCAGCATGGGGTCTTGGAACACCGGGGAGCTGTTTTTT.

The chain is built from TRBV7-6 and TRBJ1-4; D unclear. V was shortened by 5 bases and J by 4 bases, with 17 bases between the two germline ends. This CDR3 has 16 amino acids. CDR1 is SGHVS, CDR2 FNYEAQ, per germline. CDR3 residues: CASSPIPPGINEKLFF. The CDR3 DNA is TGTGCCAGCAGCCCCATTCCCCCCGGGATTAATGAAAAACTGTTTTTT. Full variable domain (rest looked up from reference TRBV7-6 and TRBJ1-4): GAGVSQSPRYKVTKRGQDVALRCDPISGHVSLYWYRQALGQGPEFLTYFNYEAQQDKSGLPNDRFSAERPEGSISTLTIQRTEQRDSAMYRCASSPIPPGINEKLFFGSGTQLSVL.

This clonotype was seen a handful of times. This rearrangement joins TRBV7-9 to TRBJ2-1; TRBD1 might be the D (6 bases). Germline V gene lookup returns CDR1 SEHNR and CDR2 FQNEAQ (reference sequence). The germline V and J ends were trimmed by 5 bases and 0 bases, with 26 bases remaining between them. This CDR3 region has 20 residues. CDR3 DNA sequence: TGTGCCAGCAGCCACCCCCTCCGGGGACACCGGTTCGACTCCTACAATGAGCAGTTCTTC. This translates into CASSHPLRGHRFDSYNEQFF.

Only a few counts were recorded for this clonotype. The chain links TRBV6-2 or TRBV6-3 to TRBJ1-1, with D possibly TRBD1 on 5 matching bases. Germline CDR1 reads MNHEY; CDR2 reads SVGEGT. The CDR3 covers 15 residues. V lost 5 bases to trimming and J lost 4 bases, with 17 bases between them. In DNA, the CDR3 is TGTGCCAGCAGTGGGAATGTACAGGCGGGCACTGAAGCTTTCTTT. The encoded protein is CASSGNVQAGTEAFF.

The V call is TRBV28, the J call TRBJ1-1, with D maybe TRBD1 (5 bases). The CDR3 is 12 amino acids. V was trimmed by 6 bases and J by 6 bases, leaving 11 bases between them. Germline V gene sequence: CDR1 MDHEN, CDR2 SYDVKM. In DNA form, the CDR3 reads TGTGCCAGCAGCCTACCGGGGGCTGAAGCTTTCTTT. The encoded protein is CASSLPGAEAFF.

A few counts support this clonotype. The CDR3 sequence: CASSPLAGGFNEQFF. CDR3 coding DNA: TGCGCCAGCAGCCCACTAGCGGGAGGGTTCAATGAGCAGTTCTTC. The chain is built from TRBV5-1 and TRBJ2-1; 13 nucleotides line up with TRBD2. J lost 6 bases, V lost 4 bases, and 4 bases had no gene match. The germline V gene has CDR1 SGHRS and CDR2 YFSETQ. The length of the CDR3 is 15 residues.

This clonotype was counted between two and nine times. The CDR3 is CASSQDDLWEQFF. The CDR3, as DNA: TGCGCCAGCAGCCAAGATGACCTCTGGGAGCAGTTCTTC. The rearrangement uses TRBV4-1 and TRBJ2-1, with D unclear. This CDR3 comprises 13 residues. Germline V CDR1 and CDR2: MGHRA, YSYEKL. Trimming pared 0 bases from V and 10 bases from J, leaving 10 bases between.

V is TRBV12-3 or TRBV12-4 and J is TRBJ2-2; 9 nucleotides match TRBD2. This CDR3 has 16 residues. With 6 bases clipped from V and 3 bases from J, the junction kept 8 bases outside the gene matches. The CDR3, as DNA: TGTGCCAGCAGCCGTAGCGGGAGCGGGGACACCGGGGAGCTGTTTTTT. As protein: CASSRSGSGDTGELFF.

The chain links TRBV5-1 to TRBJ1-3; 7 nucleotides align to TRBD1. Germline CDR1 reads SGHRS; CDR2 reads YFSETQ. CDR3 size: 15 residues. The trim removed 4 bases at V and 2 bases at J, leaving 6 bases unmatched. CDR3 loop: CASSEQGGPGNTIYF. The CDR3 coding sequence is TGCGCCAGCAGCGAGCAGGGGGGACCTGGAAACACCATATATTTT.

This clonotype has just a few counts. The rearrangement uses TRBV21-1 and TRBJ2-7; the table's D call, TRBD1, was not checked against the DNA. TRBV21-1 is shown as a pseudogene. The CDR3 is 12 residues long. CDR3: CASSKAGGEQYF. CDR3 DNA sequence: TGTGCCAGCAGCAAGGCCGGGGGTGAGCAGTACTTC.